Shown below are 31 T cell receptor beta chains from a single sample sequenced in a study of blood T cell repertoires in COVID-19. Some clones are missing from TCRdb's copy, which holds only in-frame ones; the method was immunoSEQ multiplex PCR. The table has about 14,000 clones, more than 75% seen once. Sequencing was done on a sample of peripheral blood. The receptors derive from a human donor in a cohort sampled during active COVID-19.

This chain joins TRBV4-1 and TRBJ2-7, with 7 bases that match TRBD1. V shed 2 bases and J 3 bases; nucleotides not matched to a gene: 4. In germline, CDR1 is MGHRA, CDR2 YSYEKL. This CDR3 contains 14 residues. The CDR3 nucleotides are TGCGCCAGCAGCCAAAGAACAGGGGACTACGAGCAGTACTTC. It specifies CASSQRTGDYEQYF.

V and J are TRBV10-2 and TRBJ2-1; maybe TRBD2 (5 bases). CDR1 is WSHSY, CDR2 SAAADI, per germline. This CDR3 is 13 amino acids long. V dropped 7 bases and J dropped 5 bases, with 12 bases sitting between them. CDR3 bases: TGCGCCAGCAATAGAGAGGGCCACAATGAGCAGTTCTTC. Its translation is CASNREGHNEQFF.

This clone appeared a few times. This chain links TRBV5-5 with TRBJ1-5; TRBD1 is a possible D gene (6 bases). The CDR3 extends over 16 amino acids. Germline-derived CDR1 and CDR2 are SGHKS and YYEKEE (reference sequence). V lost 5 bases to trimming and J lost 0 bases, with 15 bases between them. CDR3 DNA: TGTGCCAGCAGGCCGACGGACAGCTATAGCAATCAGCCCCAGCATTTT. Amino acids: CASRPTDSYSNQPQHF.

This chain uses TRBV28 with TRBJ2-7, with a possible D match to TRBD1 (5 bases). This CDR3 is built from 13 residues. Germline V gene data show CDR1 as MDHEN and CDR2 as SYDVKM. Trimming took off 1 base at V and 6 bases at J, with 10 bases between the two ends. The CDR3 reads CASSLSRVLEQYF. DNA for the CDR3: TGTGCCAGCAGTTTATCCAGGGTCCTCGAGCAGTACTTC.

The chain joins TRBV6-5 to TRBJ2-3; the D gene is possibly TRBD2 (5 bases). With 8 bases removed from V and 2 bases from J, the gap between germline ends came to 14 bases. CDR1 and CDR2 (germline): MNHEY, SVGAGI. The CDR3 runs 14 residues. The CDR3 DNA sequence: TGTGCCAGCGGCGAGCGGTTCCTCACAGATACGCAGTATTTT. Amino acid sequence: CASGERFLTDTQYF.

The chain couples TRBV5-1 to TRBJ1-2, with TRBD1 identical over 8 bases. This CDR3 region has 15 residues. Germline V gene sequence: CDR1 SGHRS, CDR2 YFSETQ. J lost 4 bases, V lost 3 bases, and 8 bases had no gene match. CDR3 amino acids: CASSSRTGPVYGYTF. Written as DNA, the CDR3 is TGCGCCAGCAGCTCCCGGACAGGGCCCGTCTATGGCTACACCTTC.

This chain connects TRBV18 to TRBJ1-1; TRBD1 might be the D (6 bases). This CDR3 spans 15 amino acids. Trimming took 5 bases from V and 5 from J, leaving 18 bases between them. CDR1 KGHSH and CDR2 LQKENI come from the germline V gene. CDR3 in amino acids: CASSSEGGVRTEAFF. The DNA of the CDR3 is TGTGCCAGCTCAAGCGAAGGGGGGGTAAGGACTGAAGCTTTCTTT.

The CDR3 coding sequence is TGCGCCAGCAGCTTGACAGGGGACGAGCAGTACTTC. Its protein product is CASSLTGDEQYF. V is TRBV5-1 and J is TRBJ2-7; 7 bases fit TRBD1. The CDR3 covers 12 residues. V dropped 1 base and J dropped 5; count of bases not matched to a gene: 0. Germline CDR1 SGHRS, CDR2 YFSETQ.

This chain's CDR3 is CASSEGGVEKLFF. CDR3 sequence (DNA): TGTGCCAGCAGTGAGGGAGGGGTTGAAAAACTGTTTTTT. The chain couples TRBV2 to TRBJ1-4, with a possible D match to TRBD1 (5 bases). CDR1 is SNHLY, CDR2 FYNNEI, per germline. V shed 3 bases and J shed 7 bases, with 9 bases lying between them. This CDR3 is built from 13 residues.

V and J are TRBV6-5 and TRBJ2-3; possibly TRBD2 for D (6 bases). Germline V CDR1 and CDR2: MNHEY, SVGAGI. Between the trimmed V and J ends, which lost 8 bases and 2 bases, there was a span of 11 bases. This CDR3 spans 13 amino acids. The CDR3 region is CASLQRATDTQYF. The CDR3 DNA reads as TGTGCCAGCCTTCAGCGGGCCACAGATACGCAGTATTTT.

The V gene is TRBV18, the J gene TRBJ1-6, with 7 bases fitting TRBD1. Germline V CDR1 and CDR2: KGHSH, LQKENI. Trimming removed 6 bases from V and 6 bases from J; junction bases left unmatched: 8. This CDR3 is built from 15 residues. CDR3 sequence (DNA): TGTGCCAGCTCCGGCGAGGGGGCGATTAATTCACCCCTCCACTTT. Its protein is CASSGEGAINSPLHF.

This clone showed up just a few times. This chain connects TRBV11-2 to TRBJ2-2, with D maybe TRBD1 (6 bases). CDR1 is SGHAT, CDR2 FQNNGV, per germline. V lost 5 bases and J lost 3, with 16 bases in between. The CDR3 consists of 16 residues. Written as DNA, the CDR3 is TGTGCCAGCAGCAGCCTCCGGGACACGGACACCGGGGAGCTGTTTTTT. It is translated as CASSSLRDTDTGELFF. The full variable domain, rest sourced from reference TRBV11-2 and TRBJ2-2, is EAGVAQSPRYKIIEKRQSVAFWCNPISGHATLYWYQQILGQGPKLLIQFQNNGVVDDSQLPKDRFSAERLKGVDSTLKIQPAKLEDSAVYLCASSSLRDTDTGELFFGEGSRLTVL.

The chain combines TRBV7-7 with TRBJ2-1; TRBD1 might be the D (6 bases). The CDR3 is made up of 15 amino acids. V shed 0 bases and J shed 1 base, with 7 bases lying between them. Germline assignment: CDR1 SSHAT and CDR2 FNYEAQ (reference sequence). CDR3 sequence reads: CASSLAQGSYNEQFF. CDR3 bases: TGTGCCAGCAGCTTAGCTCAGGGGTCCTACAATGAGCAGTTCTTC.

This chain links TRBV6-8 with TRBJ2-7; 8 nucleotides agree with TRBD2. In germline, CDR1 is MNHGY, CDR2 SAAAGT. The CDR3 loop spans 15 amino acids. With V trimmed by 11 bases and J by 2 bases, 14 bases remained unmatched. The CDR3: CAGILPGGCPYEQYF. The CDR3 nucleotides read TGTGCCGGCATACTTCCGGGGGGGTGCCCCTACGAGCAGTACTTC.

The rearrangement uses TRBV7-9 and TRBJ2-7; D is unresolved. The CDR3 has 12 residues. Trimming left V 8 bases short and J 5 bases short, with 13 bases between. Germline V lookup: CDR1 SEHNR, CDR2 FQNEAQ (reference sequence). CDR3 in amino acids: CASQLGENEQYF. The CDR3, as DNA: TGTGCCAGCCAACTCGGAGAAAACGAGCAGTACTTC.

The V call is TRBV5-6, the J call TRBJ2-7, with 7 positions matching TRBD1. The CDR3 contains 14 residues. CDR1 and CDR2 from the germline V gene are SGHDT and YYEEEE. V trimming: 4 bases; J trimming: 2 bases; junction bases outside the gene matches: 6. CDR3: CASSPGTATYEQYF. The CDR3 coding sequence is TGTGCCAGCAGCCCGGGGACAGCGACCTACGAGCAGTACTTC.

This clone was counted a single time. V is TRBV9 and J is TRBJ1-6; a weak D match, TRBD1 (6 bases). This CDR3 is built from 15 residues. Deletions cut 1 base from V and 7 bases from J, with 12 bases between. CDR1 and CDR2 (germline): SGDLS, YYNGEE. The CDR3 bases are TGTGCCAGCAGCGTAAAGGGGGACCAAAATTCACCCCTCCACTTT. Amino acid sequence: CASSVKGDQNSPLHF.

The chain has TRBV7-8 and TRBJ2-3; 11 bases agree with TRBD2. Per germline, CDR1 SGHVS and CDR2 FQNEAQ. V lost 3 bases, J lost 5 bases, and 4 bases stayed unmatched. The CDR3 contains 15 residues. CDR3 DNA: TGTGCCAGCAGCTTTCTAGCGGGGGGTCAAGATACGCAGTATTTT. Translated: CASSFLAGGQDTQYF.

The chain has TRBV27 and TRBJ2-1; the D is unclear. Per the germline V gene, CDR1 is MNHEY and CDR2 is SMNVEV (reference sequence). Trimming took 7 bases from V and 5 from J, leaving 15 bases between them. CDR3 size: 14 residues. In nucleotides, the CDR3 is TGTGCCAGCACCAGAGACAACACGAACAATGAGCAGTTCTTC. Translated, it gives CASTRDNTNNEQFF.

This clone has only one observation. The gene calls are TRBV7-2 and TRBJ2-1; the D is unclear. Germline V gene data show CDR1 as SGHTA and CDR2 as FQGNSA. V shed 1 base and J shed 7 bases, with 5 bases lying between them. This CDR3 is built from 12 residues. CDR3 residues: CASSLDRNEQFF. In DNA, the CDR3 is TGTGCCAGCAGCTTAGACCGGAATGAGCAGTTCTTC.

CDR3 amino acids: CASSLNRDRGFTGELFF. CDR3 nucleotides: TGTGCCAGCAGCTTGAACCGGGACAGGGGATTTACCGGGGAGCTGTTTTTT. The V and J genes are TRBV5-6 and TRBJ2-2; 10 positions agree with TRBD1. This CDR3 comprises 17 residues. Germline V lookup: CDR1 SGHDT, CDR2 YYEEEE. Germline trimming cut 1 base from V and 5 bases from J; bases unmatched to any gene: 8.

DNA for the CDR3: TGCGCCAGCAGCTTGGCGCGACAGGGAAGCACAGATACGCAGTATTTT. It codes for CASSLARQGSTDTQYF. This sequence joins TRBV5-1 and TRBJ2-3, with 7 positions matching TRBD1. Germline-derived CDR1 and CDR2 are SGHRS and YFSETQ. Trimming cost V 0 bases and J 0 bases; bases outside gene matches: 4. The CDR3 totals 16 residues.

The V and J genes are TRBV27 and TRBJ2-1; TRBD1 is a possible D gene (6 bases). The CDR3 loop spans 13 amino acids. The V gene lost 7 bases and the J gene lost 4 bases, with 11 bases spanning the gap. The germline CDR1 and CDR2 sequences are MNHEY and SMNVEV (reference sequence). The CDR3 bases are TGTGCCAGCACGACAGGAATATACAATGAGCAGTTCTTC. As protein: CASTTGIYNEQFF.

This chain joins TRBV28 and TRBJ1-3, with D tentatively TRBD1 (6 bases). Trimming cost V 11 bases and J 0 bases, with 11 bases left between them. Germline CDR1 reads MDHEN; CDR2 reads SYDVKM. The CDR3 totals 13 residues. The CDR3 bases are TGTGCCGCAGGGACAAACTCTGGAAACACCATATATTTT. Its translation is CAAGTNSGNTIYF.

The rearrangement links TRBV4-2 to TRBJ1-6, with 8 nucleotides matching TRBD1. The length of the CDR3 is 15 residues. Per the germline V gene, CDR1 is LGHNA and CDR2 is YNFKEQ. The trim removed 1 base at V and 10 bases at J, leaving 6 bases unmatched. The CDR3 nucleotides are TGTGCCAGCAGCCAAGCACAGGGGGAAAGATCACCCCTCCACTTT. It encodes CASSQAQGERSPLHF.

The CDR3 DNA follows: TGTGCCAGCAGCTCAAACGCGGGACAGGGGTTTCAGCCCCAGCATTTT. Translated, it gives CASSSNAGQGFQPQHF. The chain employs TRBV7-6 and TRBJ1-5; 10 bases agree with TRBD1. Germline V gene sequence: CDR1 SGHVS, CDR2 FNYEAQ. Trimming at V came to 4 bases and at J to 6 bases, leaving 9 bases not matched to a gene. This CDR3 contains 16 residues.

V usage is TRBV5-6 and J usage is TRBJ1-1; 8 nucleotides align to TRBD1. V was clipped by 4 bases and J by 5 bases; unmatched bases: 4. The germline V gene encodes CDR1 SGHDT and CDR2 YYEEEE. The CDR3 sequence is 13 residues long. The CDR3 DNA is TGTGCCAGCAGCCGTACAGGGGGAACTGAAGCTTTCTTT. It is translated as CASSRTGGTEAFF.

V and J are TRBV9 and TRBJ1-2, with D tentatively TRBD1 (5 bases). CDR3 size: 12 residues. Germline V gene lookup returns CDR1 SGDLS and CDR2 YYNGEE. Trimming took off 1 base at V and 6 bases at J, with 7 bases between the two ends. The CDR3 protein is CASSVRGHGYTF. The CDR3 DNA is TGTGCCAGCAGCGTAAGGGGCCATGGCTACACCTTC.

The chain combines TRBV4-3 with TRBJ2-3; D is ambiguous. The CDR3 runs 15 residues. Trimming took 0 bases from V and 6 from J, leaving 13 bases between them. The V gene's germline CDR1 is LGHNA and CDR2 YSLEER. The CDR3 nucleotides are TGCGCCAGCAGCCAAGACGTCTGGGTCGGGGATACGCAGTATTTT. Translating gives CASSQDVWVGDTQYF.

This chain uses TRBV5-1 with TRBJ2-3, with 12 nucleotides matching TRBD2. The germline V gene encodes CDR1 SGHRS and CDR2 YFSETQ. The trim removed 4 bases at V and 0 bases at J, leaving 6 bases unmatched. The CDR3 sequence is 17 residues long. CDR3: CASSETGTSGSTDTQYF. As DNA, the CDR3 is TGCGCCAGCAGCGAAACCGGGACTAGCGGGAGCACAGATACGCAGTATTTT.

The CDR3 region is CASSYSGVQETQYF. The CDR3 DNA sequence: TGTGCCAGCAGTTACTCCGGGGTCCAAGAGACCCAGTACTTC. The chain couples TRBV6-5 to TRBJ2-5; perhaps TRBD2 as D (5 bases). Germline V gene lookup returns CDR1 MNHEY and CDR2 SVGAGI. Trimming removed 0 bases at V and 1 base at J, with 6 bases between. This CDR3 comprises 14 residues.